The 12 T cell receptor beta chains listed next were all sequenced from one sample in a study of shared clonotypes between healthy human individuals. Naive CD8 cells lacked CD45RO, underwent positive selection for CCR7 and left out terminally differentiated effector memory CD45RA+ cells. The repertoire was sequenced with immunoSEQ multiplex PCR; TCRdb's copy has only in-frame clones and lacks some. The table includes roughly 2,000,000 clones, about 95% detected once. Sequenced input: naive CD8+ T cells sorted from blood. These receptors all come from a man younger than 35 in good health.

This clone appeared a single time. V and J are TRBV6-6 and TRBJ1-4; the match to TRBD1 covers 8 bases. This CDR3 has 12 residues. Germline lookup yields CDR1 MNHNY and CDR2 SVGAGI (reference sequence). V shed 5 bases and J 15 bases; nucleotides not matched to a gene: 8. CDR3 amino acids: CASSQDRVILFF. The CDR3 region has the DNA TGTGCCAGCAGTCAGGACAGGGTAATATTGTTTTTT.

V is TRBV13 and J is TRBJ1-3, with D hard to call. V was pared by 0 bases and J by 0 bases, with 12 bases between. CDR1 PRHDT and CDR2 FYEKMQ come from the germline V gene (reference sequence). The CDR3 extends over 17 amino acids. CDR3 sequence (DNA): TGTGCCAGCAGCTTAGGCCTCGTTTCGGGCTCTGGAAACACCATATATTTT. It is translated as CASSLGLVSGSGNTIYF.

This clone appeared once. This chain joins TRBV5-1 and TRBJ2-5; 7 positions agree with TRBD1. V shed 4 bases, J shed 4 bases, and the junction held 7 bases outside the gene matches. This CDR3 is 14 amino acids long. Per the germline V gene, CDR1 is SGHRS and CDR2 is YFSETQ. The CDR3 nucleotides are TGCGCCAGCAGCCTACAGGGGCATCCAGAGACCCAGTACTTC. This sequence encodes CASSLQGHPETQYF.

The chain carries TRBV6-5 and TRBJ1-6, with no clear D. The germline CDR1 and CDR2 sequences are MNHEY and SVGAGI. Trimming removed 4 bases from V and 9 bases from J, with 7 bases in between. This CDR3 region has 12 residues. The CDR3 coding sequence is TGTGCCAGCAGTTTCCAAGGTTCACCCCTCCACTTT. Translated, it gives CASSFQGSPLHF.

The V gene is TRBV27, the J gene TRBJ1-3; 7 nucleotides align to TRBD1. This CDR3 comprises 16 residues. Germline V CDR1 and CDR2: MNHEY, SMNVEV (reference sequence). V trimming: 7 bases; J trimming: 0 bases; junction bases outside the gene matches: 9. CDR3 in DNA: TGTGCCAGCATTCGACAGGGCCCCAACTCTGGAAACACCATATATTTT. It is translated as CASIRQGPNSGNTIYF.

CDR3 DNA: TGTGCCAGCCCTGAAAGCGGTTCAGGAGAGACCCAGTACTTC. This codes for CASPESGSGETQYF. This chain links TRBV2 with TRBJ2-5, with D perhaps TRBD2 (5 bases). The CDR3 runs to 14 residues. Per germline, CDR1 SNHLY and CDR2 FYNNEI. Trimming took 8 bases from V and 4 from J, leaving 17 bases between them.

The CDR3 nucleotides are TGCGCCAGCAGCCCGCCCACCGGACCTGAAGCTTTCTTT. Amino acids: CASSPPTGPEAFF. J is TRBJ1-1 and V is TRBV4-1; D gene unclear. The CDR3 has 13 residues. The V gene's germline CDR1 is MGHRA and CDR2 YSYEKL. Trimming left V 4 bases short and J 6 bases short, with 12 bases between.

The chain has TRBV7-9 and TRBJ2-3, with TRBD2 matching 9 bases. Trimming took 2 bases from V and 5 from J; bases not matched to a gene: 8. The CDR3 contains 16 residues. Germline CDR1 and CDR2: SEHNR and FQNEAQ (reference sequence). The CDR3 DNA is TGTGCCAGCAGCTTATACGCGGGAGGGCCAGGAGATACGCAGTATTTT. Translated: CASSLYAGGPGDTQYF.

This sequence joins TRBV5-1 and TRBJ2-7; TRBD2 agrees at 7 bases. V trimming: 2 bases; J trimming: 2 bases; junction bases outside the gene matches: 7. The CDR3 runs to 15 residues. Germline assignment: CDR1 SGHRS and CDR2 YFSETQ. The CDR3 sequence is CASSLGAGPTYEQYF. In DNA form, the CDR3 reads TGCGCCAGCAGCTTAGGAGCGGGACCTACCTACGAGCAGTACTTC.

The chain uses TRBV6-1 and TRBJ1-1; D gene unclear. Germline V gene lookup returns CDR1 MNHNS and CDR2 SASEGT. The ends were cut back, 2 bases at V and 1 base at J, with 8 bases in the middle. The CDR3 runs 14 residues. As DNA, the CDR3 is TGTGCCAGCAGTGAATCAGGCAGGAACACTGAAGCTTTCTTT. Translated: CASSESGRNTEAFF.

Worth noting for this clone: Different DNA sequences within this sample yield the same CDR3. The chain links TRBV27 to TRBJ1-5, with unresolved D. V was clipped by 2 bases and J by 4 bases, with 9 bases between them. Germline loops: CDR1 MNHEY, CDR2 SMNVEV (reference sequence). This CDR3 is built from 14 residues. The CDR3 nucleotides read TGTGCCAGCAGTTTAGTAGGGAGTAATCAGCCCCAGCATTTT. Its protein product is CASSLVGSNQPQHF.

CDR3 sequence reads: CASTFRGPMNTEAFF. In DNA form, the CDR3 reads TGCGCCAGCACTTTCCGGGGGCCGATGAACACTGAAGCTTTCTTT. The chain uses TRBV5-1 and TRBJ1-1; weak D call: TRBD1 (6 bases). The CDR3 runs 15 residues. Trimming took 6 bases from V and 0 from J, leaving 15 bases between them. Germline V gives CDR1 SGHRS, CDR2 YFSETQ.